This TCR beta chain was sequenced for a study of blood T cell repertoires in COVID-19. Study-level background: Samples taken during acute and convalescent COVID-19 were collected in the United States, Italy and Spain. PBMCs, B-cell-depleted T cells, or T cells were the source of the cDNA or gDNA that made up the material.

This clone was seen only once. The J segment lost 13 bases and the V segment lost 3 bases, leaving 10 bases of the junction unmatched. Germline V gene lookup returns CDR1 SGHAT and CDR2 FQNNGV. The CDR3 contains 13 residues. Some clones are missing from TCRdb's copy, which holds only in-frame ones; the method was immunoSEQ multiplex PCR. The sample has some 60,000 clones; 75% to 95% are singletons. The source material was peripheral blood. The origin of this receptor is a man between 60 and 75 years old with acute or convalescent COVID-19. V gene TRBV11-2 combines with J gene TRBJ2-7, with 9 bases identical to TRBD1. CDR3 amino acids: CASSLQRDREEYF. DNA of the CDR3: TGTGCCAGCAGCTTGCAAAGGGACAGGGAAGAATACTTC.